These 10 T cell receptor beta chains share one sample of origin, sequenced in a study of neurological immune-mediated disorders. Using its own MiXCR run on the 5' RACE reads, TCRdb lists one record per CDR3 protein. The profile covers over 11,000 distinct CDR3 sequences, with 8.5% to 12% appearing a single time and around 25% taken by the ten largest. Sequenced input: PBMCs. Receptors were obtained from a woman in her 40s in good health.

This clonotype was counted at least ten times. The rearrangement links TRBV5-1 to TRBJ1-5; 7 nucleotides agree with TRBD1. V lost 2 bases to trimming and J lost 5 bases; unmatched junction nucleotides: 10. The CDR3 loop spans 16 amino acids. Germline loops: CDR1 SGHRS, CDR2 YFSETQ. CDR3 sequence (DNA): TGCGCCAGCAGCTTAGTGCCAGGGGGGGGGGATCAGCCCCAGCATTTT. Its translation is CASSLVPGGGDQPQHF.

This clonotype was counted many times. The J gene is TRBJ2-1, the V gene TRBV7-2; 8 nucleotides agree with TRBD2. Germline CDR1 reads SGHTA; CDR2 reads FQGNSA. J gave up 2 bases and V 1 base, and 4 bases lay outside the gene matches. This CDR3 spans 16 amino acids. CDR3 amino acids: CASSLGGGPAYNEQFF. The CDR3 DNA follows: TGTGCCAGCAGCTTAGGCGGGGGGCCCGCCTACAATGAGCAGTTCTTC.

This clonotype was seen ten or more times. J is TRBJ1-1 and V is TRBV20-1; no reliable D call. Trimming took 0 bases from V and 10 from J, leaving 9 bases between them. The CDR3 is made up of 11 amino acids. The germline V gene has CDR1 DFQATT and CDR2 SNEGSKA (reference sequence). As DNA, the CDR3 is TGCAGTGCTAGAGAAGGGCTTGGAGCTTTCTTT. Its protein is CSAREGLGAFF.

This clonotype was seen repeatedly, ten times or more. The V and J genes are TRBV27 and TRBJ2-5, with D possibly matching TRBD2 (6 bases). Germline V lookup: CDR1 MNHEY, CDR2 SMNVEV (reference sequence). The CDR3 length is 14 residues. V was cut by 7 bases and J by 3 bases, with 15 bases left in between. The CDR3 coding sequence is TGTGCCAGCAATAAGGAGGGAGAAGAAGAGACCCAGTACTTC. Protein: CASNKEGEEETQYF.

Judged by abundance, this clonotype is medium-sized. The rearrangement uses TRBV5-1 and TRBJ2-3; 10 bases agree with TRBD2. Germline lookup yields CDR1 SGHRS and CDR2 YFSETQ. J lost 4 bases, V lost 1 base, and 3 bases had no gene match. This CDR3 region has 15 residues. CDR3 in amino acids: CASSLLGTSADTQYF. DNA of the CDR3: TGCGCCAGCAGCTTGCTTGGGACTAGCGCAGATACGCAGTATTTT. Full variable domain (remainder filled in from reference TRBV5-1 and TRBJ2-3): KAGVTQTPRYLIKTRGQQVTLSCSPISGHRSVSWYQQTPGQGLQFLFEYFSETQRNKGNFPGRFSGRQFSNSRSEMNVSTLELGDSALYLCASSLLGTSADTQYFGPGTRLTVL.

Many counts were recorded for this clonotype. The chain employs TRBV12-3 or TRBV12-4 and TRBJ2-3; 8 positions agree with TRBD2. This CDR3 contains 15 residues. J lost 1 base, V lost 3 bases, and 3 bases had no gene match. In DNA form, the CDR3 reads TGTGCCAGCAGTTTGACTAGCGAGGGCACAGATACGCAGTATTTT. It specifies CASSLTSEGTDTQYF.

This clonotype occurred many times. This sequence joins TRBV20-1 and TRBJ1-2; D is possibly TRBD1 (6 bases). CDR1 is DFQATT, CDR2 SNEGSKA, per germline (reference sequence). CDR3 length: 14 amino acids. V lost 6 bases to trimming and J lost 7 bases, with 21 bases between them. The CDR3 sequence: CSASIGGGAAGYTF. The DNA of the CDR3 is TGCAGTGCATCCATAGGGGGGGGGGCGGCTGGCTACACCTTC.

This clonotype has a count of ten or more. This rearrangement joins TRBV5-1 to TRBJ2-1; D gene uncertain. Trimming removed 4 bases at V and 4 bases at J, with 21 bases between. The CDR3 covers 17 residues. The germline CDR1 and CDR2 sequences are SGHRS and YFSETQ. CDR3 sequence (DNA): TGCGCCAGCAGCATAGGAGCGACCCCCCAGTGGTACAATGAGCAGTTCTTC. Its protein is CASSIGATPQWYNEQFF.

The gene calls are TRBV6-2 or TRBV6-3 and TRBJ2-3; D remains unclear. This CDR3 has 14 amino acids. Germline V gives CDR1 MNHEY, CDR2 SVGEGT. V lost 0 bases, J lost 0 bases, and 4 bases lay in between. The CDR3 DNA reads TGTGCCAGCAGTTACTCGACTAGCACAGATACGCAGTATTTT. It yields the protein CASSYSTSTDTQYF.

This clonotype was recorded at least ten times. The genes are TRBV20-1 and TRBJ2-3; D is perhaps TRBD2 (6 bases). CDR3 length equals 14 residues. Germline V CDR1 and CDR2: DFQATT, SNEGSKA (reference sequence). Trimming cost V 4 bases and J 5 bases, with 16 bases left between them. The CDR3 reads CSAILPGTLDTQYF. The CDR3 region has the DNA TGCAGTGCTATCCTCCCAGGGACTCTAGATACGCAGTATTTT.